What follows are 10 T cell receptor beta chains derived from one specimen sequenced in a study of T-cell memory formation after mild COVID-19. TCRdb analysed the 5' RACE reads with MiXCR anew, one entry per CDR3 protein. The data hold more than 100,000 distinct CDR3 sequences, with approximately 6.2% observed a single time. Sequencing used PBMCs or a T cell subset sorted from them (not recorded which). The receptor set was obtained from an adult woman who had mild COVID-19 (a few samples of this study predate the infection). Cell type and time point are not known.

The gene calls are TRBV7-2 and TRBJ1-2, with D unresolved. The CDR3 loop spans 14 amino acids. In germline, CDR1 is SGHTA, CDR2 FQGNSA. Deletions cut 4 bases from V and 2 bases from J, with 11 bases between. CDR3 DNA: TGTGCCAGCAGCTCCCCTACCGACAACTATGGCTACACCTTC. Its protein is CASSSPTDNYGYTF.

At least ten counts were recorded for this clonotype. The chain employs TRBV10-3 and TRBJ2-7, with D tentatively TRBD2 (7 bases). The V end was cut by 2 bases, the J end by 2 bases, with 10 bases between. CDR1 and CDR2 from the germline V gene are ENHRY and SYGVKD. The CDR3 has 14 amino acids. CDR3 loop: CAISERGATYEQYF. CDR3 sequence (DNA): TGTGCCATCAGTGAGCGGGGGGCAACCTACGAGCAGTACTTC.

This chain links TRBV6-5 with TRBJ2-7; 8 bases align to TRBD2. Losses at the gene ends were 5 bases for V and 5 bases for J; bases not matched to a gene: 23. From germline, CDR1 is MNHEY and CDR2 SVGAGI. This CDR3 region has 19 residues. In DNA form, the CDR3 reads TGTGCCAGCAGTCGCTCGTGGCCGTGGGGCCGGGAGGGGAATCACGAGCAGTACTTC. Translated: CASSRSWPWGREGNHEQYF.

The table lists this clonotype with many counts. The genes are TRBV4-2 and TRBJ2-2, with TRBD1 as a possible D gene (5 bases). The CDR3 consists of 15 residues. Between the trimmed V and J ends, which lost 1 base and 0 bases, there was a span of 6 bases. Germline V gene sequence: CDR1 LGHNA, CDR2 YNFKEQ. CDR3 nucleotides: TGTGCCAGCAGCCAAGCGACAGCGAACACCGGGGAGCTGTTTTTT. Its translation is CASSQATANTGELFF.

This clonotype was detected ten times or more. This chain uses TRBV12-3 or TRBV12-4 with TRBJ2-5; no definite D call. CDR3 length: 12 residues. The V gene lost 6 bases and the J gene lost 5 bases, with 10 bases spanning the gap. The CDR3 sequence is CASRPTGETQYF. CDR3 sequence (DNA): TGTGCCAGCAGACCGACCGGTGAGACCCAGTACTTC.

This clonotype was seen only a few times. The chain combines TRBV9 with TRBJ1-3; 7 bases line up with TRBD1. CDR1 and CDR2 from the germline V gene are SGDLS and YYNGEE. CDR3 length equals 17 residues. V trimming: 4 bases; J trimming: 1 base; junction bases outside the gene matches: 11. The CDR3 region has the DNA TGTGCCAGCAGCCCTTGGGACAGATCAAGTTCTGGAAACACCATATATTTT. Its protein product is CASSPWDRSSSGNTIYF. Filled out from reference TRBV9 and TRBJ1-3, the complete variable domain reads DSGVTQTPKHLITATGQRVTLRCSPRSGDLSVYWYQQSLDQGLQFLIQYYNGEERAKGNILERFSAQQFPDLHSELNLSSLELGDSALYFCASSPWDRSSSGNTIYFGEGSWLTVV.

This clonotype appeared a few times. The CDR3 DNA sequence: TGCAGTGCTAGATCACTAGCGGGAGATGGTTACGAGCAGTACTTC. Translation gives CSARSLAGDGYEQYF. This chain connects TRBV20-1 to TRBJ2-7; 11 nucleotides match TRBD2. With V trimmed by 2 bases and J by 4 bases, 7 bases remained unmatched. The germline CDR1 and CDR2 sequences are DFQATT and SNEGSKA (reference sequence). The length of the CDR3 is 15 residues.

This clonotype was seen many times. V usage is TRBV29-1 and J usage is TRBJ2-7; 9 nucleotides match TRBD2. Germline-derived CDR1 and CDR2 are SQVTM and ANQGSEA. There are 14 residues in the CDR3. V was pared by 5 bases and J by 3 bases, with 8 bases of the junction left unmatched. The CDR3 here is CSVKSSGSGYEQYF. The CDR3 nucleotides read TGCAGCGTTAAGAGTAGCGGGAGTGGCTACGAGCAGTACTTC.

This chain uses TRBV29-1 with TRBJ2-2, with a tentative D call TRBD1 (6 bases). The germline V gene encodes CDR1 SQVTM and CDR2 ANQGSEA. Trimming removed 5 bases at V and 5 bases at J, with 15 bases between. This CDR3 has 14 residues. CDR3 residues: CSVLTGPGTGELFF. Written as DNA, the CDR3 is TGCAGCGTTCTTACAGGGCCGGGGACCGGGGAGCTGTTTTTT.

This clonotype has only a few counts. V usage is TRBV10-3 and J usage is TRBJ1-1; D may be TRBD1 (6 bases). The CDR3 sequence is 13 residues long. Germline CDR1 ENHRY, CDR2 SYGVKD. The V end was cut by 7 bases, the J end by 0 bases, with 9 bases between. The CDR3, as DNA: TGTGCCATCACCGGGGGCATGAACACTGAAGCTTTCTTT. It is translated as CAITGGMNTEAFF.